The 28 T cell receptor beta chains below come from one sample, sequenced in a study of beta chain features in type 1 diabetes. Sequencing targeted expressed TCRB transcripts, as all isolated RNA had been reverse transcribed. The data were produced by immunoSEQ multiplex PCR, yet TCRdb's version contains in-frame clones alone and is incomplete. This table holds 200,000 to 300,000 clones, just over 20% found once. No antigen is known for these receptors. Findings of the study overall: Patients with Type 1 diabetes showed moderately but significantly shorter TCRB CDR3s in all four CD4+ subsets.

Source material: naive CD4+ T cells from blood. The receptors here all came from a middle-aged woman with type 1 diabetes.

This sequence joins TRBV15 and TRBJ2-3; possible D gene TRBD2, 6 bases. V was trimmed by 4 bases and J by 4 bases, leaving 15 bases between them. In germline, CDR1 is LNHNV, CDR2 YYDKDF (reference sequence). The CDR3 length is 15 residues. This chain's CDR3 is CATSNGGLMADTQYF. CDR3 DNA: TGTGCCACCAGCAATGGGGGGTTGATGGCAGATACGCAGTATTTT.

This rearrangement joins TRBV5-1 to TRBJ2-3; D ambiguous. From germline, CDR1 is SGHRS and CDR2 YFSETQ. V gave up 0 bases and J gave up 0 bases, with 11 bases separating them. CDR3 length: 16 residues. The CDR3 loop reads CASSLGGTESTDTQYF. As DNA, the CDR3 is TGCGCCAGCAGCTTGGGTGGTACAGAGAGCACAGATACGCAGTATTTT.

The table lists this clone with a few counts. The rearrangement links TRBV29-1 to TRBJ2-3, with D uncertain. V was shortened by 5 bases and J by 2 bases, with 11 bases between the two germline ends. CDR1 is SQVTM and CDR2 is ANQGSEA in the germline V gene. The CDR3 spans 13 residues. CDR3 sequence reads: CSVSGVPTDTQYF. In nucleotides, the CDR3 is TGCAGCGTTTCAGGCGTCCCCACAGATACGCAGTATTTT.

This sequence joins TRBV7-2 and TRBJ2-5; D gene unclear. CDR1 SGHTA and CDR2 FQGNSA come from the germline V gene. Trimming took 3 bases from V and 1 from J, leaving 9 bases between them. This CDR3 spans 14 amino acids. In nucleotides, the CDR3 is TGTGCCAGCAGCTTCGGCAGGCTCCAAGAGACCCAGTACTTC. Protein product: CASSFGRLQETQYF. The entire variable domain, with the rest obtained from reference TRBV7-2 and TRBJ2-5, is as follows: GAGVSQSPSNKVTEKGKDVELRCDPISGHTALYWYRQSLGQGLEFLIYFQGNSAPDKSGLPSDRFSAERTGGSVSTLTIQRTQQEDSAVYLCASSFGRLQETQYFGPGTRLLVL.

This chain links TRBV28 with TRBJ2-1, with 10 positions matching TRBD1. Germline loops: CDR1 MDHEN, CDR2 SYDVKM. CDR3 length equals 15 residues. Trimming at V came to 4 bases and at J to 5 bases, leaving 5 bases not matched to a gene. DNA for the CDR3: TGTGCCAGCAGTTCCGCCGGGACAGGGGACAATGAGCAGTTCTTC. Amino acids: CASSSAGTGDNEQFF.

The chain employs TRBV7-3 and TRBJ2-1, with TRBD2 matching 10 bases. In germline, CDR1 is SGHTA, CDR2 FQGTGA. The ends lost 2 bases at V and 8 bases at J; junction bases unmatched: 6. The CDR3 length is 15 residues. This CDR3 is CASSLSSGRSYEQFF. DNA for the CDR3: TGTGCCAGCAGCTTATCTAGCGGGAGATCATATGAGCAGTTCTTC.

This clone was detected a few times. The CDR3 loop reads CASSTRPGLAGAGDTQYF. CDR3 in DNA: TGCGCCAGCAGTACTCGACCGGGACTAGCGGGAGCCGGAGATACGCAGTATTTT. The chain couples TRBV5-1 to TRBJ2-3, with TRBD2 matching over 14 bases. V lost 5 bases to trimming and J lost 5 bases; unmatched junction nucleotides: 13. Per the germline V gene, CDR1 is SGHRS and CDR2 is YFSETQ. The length of the CDR3 is 18 residues.

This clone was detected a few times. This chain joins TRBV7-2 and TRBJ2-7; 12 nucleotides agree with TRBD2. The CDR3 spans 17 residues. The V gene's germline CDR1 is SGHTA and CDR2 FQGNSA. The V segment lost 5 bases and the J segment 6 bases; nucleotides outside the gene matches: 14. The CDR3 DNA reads TGTGCCAGCAGCCCCGGCCCCGCTAGCGGGGGGGCCGGCGAGCAGTACTTC. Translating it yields CASSPGPASGGAGEQYF.

The CDR3, as DNA: TGCAGCGTTGTACAGGGGCCTCTGAACACTGAAGCTTTCTTT. Encoded protein: CSVVQGPLNTEAFF. The chain couples TRBV29-1 to TRBJ1-1, with 7 nucleotides matching TRBD1. The CDR3 sequence is 14 residues long. J was trimmed by 0 bases and V by 4 bases; bases with no gene match: 5. The germline CDR1 and CDR2 sequences are SQVTM and ANQGSEA.

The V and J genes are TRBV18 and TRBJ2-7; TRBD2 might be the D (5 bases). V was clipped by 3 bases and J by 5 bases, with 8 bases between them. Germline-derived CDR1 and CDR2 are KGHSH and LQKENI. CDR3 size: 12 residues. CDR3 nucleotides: TGTGCCAGCTCACCGACTACTGACGAGCAGTACTTC. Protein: CASSPTTDEQYF. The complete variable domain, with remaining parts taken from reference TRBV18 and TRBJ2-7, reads NAGVMQNPRHLVRRRGQEARLRCSPMKGHSHVYWYRQLPEEGLKFMVYLQKENIIDESGMPKERFSAEFPKEGPSILRIQQVVRGDSAAYFCASSPTTDEQYFGPGTRLTVT.

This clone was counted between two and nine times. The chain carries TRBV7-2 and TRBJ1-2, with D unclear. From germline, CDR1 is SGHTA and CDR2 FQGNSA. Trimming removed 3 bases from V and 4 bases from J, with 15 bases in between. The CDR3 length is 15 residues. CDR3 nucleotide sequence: TGTGCCAGCAGCTTGGCCGAGCGGACTGCCTATGGCTACACCTTC. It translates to CASSLAERTAYGYTF.

The CDR3 is CASRGQLNQPQHF. The CDR3 DNA reads as TGTGCCAGCAGAGGACAGCTTAATCAGCCCCAGCATTTT. The chain has TRBV2 and TRBJ1-5, with D perhaps matching TRBD1 (6 bases). The germline V gene encodes CDR1 SNHLY and CDR2 FYNNEI. The ends were cut back, 6 bases at V and 4 bases at J, with 10 bases in the middle. The CDR3 consists of 13 residues.

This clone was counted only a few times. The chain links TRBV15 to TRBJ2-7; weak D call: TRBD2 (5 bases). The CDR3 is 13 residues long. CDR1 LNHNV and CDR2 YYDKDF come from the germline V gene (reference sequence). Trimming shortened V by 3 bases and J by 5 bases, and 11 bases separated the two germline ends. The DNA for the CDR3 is TGTGCCACCAGCAGGGACTTGGGGAACGAGCAGTACTTC. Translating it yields CATSRDLGNEQYF. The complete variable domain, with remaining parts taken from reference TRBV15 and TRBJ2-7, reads DAMVIQNPRYQVTQFGKPVTLSCSQTLNHNVMYWYQQKSSQAPKLLFHYYDKDFNNEADTPDNFQSRRPNTSFCFLDIRSPGLGDTAMYLCATSRDLGNEQYFGPGTRLTVT.

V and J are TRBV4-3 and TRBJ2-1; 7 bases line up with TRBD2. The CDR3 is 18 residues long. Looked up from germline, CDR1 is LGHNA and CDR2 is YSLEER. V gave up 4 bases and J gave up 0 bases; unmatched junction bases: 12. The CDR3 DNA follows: TGCGCCAGCAGCCTAAGGGCGCCACTAGCGAGCTCCTACAATGAGCAGTTCTTC. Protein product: CASSLRAPLASSYNEQFF.

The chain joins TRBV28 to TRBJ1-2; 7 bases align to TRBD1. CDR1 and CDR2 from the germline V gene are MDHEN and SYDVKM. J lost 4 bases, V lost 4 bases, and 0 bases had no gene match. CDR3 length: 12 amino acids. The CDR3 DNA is TGTGCCAGCAGTTGGACAGGCTATGGCTACACCTTC. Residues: CASSWTGYGYTF.

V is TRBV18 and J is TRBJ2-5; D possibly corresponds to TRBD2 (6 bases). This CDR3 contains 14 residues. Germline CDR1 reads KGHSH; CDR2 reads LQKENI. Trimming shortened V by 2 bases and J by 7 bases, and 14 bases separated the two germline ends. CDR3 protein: CASSPIGPEGTQYF. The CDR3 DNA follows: TGTGCCAGCTCACCAATTGGGCCGGAGGGGACCCAGTACTTC.

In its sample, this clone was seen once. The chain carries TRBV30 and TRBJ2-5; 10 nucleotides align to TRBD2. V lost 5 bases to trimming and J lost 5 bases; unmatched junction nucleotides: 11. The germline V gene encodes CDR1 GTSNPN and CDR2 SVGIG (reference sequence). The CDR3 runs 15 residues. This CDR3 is CAWELGLAVPETQYF. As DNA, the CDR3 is TGTGCCTGGGAACTTGGACTAGCGGTACCGGAGACCCAGTACTTC.

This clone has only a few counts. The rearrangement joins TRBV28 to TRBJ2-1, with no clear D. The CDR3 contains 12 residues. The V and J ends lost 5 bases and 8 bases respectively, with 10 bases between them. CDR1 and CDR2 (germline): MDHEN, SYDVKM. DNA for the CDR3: TGTGCCAGCAGTGCCAGAGGAGATGAGCAGTTCTTC. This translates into CASSARGDEQFF.

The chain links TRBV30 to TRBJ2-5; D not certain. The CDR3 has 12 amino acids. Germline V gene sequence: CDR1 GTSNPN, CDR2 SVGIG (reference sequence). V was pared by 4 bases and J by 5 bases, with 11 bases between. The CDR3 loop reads CAWTSQEETQYF. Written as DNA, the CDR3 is TGTGCCTGGACATCGCAAGAGGAGACCCAGTACTTC.

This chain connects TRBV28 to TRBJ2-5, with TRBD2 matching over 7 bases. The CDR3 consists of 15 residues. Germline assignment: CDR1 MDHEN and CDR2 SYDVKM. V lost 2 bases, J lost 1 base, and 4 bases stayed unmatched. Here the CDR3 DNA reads TGTGCCAGCAGTTTAAGTGGGGGGGGCCAAGAGACCCAGTACTTC. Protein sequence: CASSLSGGGQETQYF.

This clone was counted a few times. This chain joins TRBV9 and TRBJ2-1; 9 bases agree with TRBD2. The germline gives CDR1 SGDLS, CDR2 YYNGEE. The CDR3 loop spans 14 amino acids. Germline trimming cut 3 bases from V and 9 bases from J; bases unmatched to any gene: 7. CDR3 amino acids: CASSATGTSSEQFF. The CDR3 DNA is TGTGCCAGCAGCGCAACCGGGACTAGCAGTGAGCAGTTCTTC.

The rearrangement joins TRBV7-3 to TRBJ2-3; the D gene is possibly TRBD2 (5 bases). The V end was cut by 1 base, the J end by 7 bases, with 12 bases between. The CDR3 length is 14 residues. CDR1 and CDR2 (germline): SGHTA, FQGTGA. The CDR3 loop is CASSLRFPGNTQYF. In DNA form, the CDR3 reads TGTGCCAGCAGCTTAAGGTTTCCCGGGAATACGCAGTATTTT.

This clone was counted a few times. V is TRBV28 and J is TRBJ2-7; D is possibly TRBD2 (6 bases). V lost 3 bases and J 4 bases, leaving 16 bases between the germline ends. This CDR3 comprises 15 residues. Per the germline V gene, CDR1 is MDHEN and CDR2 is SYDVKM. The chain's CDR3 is CASSLAGGPGYEQYF. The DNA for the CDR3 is TGTGCCAGCAGTTTGGCCGGGGGTCCGGGGTACGAGCAGTACTTC.

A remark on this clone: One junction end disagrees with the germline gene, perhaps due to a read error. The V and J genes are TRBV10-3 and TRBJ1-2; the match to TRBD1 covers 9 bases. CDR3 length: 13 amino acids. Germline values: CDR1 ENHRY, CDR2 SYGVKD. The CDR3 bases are TGTGCCATTTCGGGACAGGGAAACTACGGCTACACCTTC. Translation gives CAISGQGNYGYTF.

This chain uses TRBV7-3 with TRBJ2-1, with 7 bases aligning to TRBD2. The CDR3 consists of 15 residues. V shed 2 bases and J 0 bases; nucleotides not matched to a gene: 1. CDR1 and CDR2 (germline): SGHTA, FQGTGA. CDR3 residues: CASSLQRGSYNEQFF. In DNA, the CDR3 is TGTGCCAGCAGCTTACAGCGGGGCTCCTACAATGAGCAGTTCTTC.

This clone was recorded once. In DNA form, the CDR3 reads TGTGCCAGCCGGAACCGAGGGGAGGGAAGGGCCTACGAGCAGTACTTC. Residues: CASRNRGEGRAYEQYF. The V and J genes are TRBV28 and TRBJ2-7; TRBD2 matches at 7 bases. The germline V gene has CDR1 MDHEN and CDR2 SYDVKM. The CDR3 runs to 16 residues. The trim removed 8 bases at V and 2 bases at J, leaving 15 bases unmatched.

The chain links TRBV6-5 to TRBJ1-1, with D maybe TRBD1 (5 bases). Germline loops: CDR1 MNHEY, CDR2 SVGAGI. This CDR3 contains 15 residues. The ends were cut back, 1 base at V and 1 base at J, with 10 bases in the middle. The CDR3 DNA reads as TGTGCCAGCAGTTACTGGGCAGGGTCGAACACTGAAGCTTTCTTT. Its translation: CASSYWAGSNTEAFF.

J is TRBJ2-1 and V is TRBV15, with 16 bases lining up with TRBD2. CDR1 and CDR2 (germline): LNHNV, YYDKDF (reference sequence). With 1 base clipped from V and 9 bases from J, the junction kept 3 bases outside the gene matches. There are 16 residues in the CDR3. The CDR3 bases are TGTGCCACCAGCAGAGTGGGACTAGCGGGGGGGCGTGAGCAGTTCTTC. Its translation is CATSRVGLAGGREQFF. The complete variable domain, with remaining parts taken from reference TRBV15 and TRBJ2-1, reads DAMVIQNPRYQVTQFGKPVTLSCSQTLNHNVMYWYQQKSSQAPKLLFHYYDKDFNNEADTPDNFQSRRPNTSFCFLDIRSPGLGDTAMYLCATSRVGLAGGREQFFGPGTRLTVL.